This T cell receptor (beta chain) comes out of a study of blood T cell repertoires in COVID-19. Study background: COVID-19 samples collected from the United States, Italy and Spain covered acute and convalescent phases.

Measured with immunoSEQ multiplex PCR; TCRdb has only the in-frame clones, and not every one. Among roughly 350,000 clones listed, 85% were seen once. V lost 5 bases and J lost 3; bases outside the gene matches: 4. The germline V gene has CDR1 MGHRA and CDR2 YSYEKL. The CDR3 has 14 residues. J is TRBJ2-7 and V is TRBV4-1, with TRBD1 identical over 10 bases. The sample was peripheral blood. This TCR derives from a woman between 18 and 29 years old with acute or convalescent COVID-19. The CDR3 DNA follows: TGCGCCAGCAGCTCCCGGGACAGGGGCTACGAGCAGTACTTC. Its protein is CASSSRDRGYEQYF.